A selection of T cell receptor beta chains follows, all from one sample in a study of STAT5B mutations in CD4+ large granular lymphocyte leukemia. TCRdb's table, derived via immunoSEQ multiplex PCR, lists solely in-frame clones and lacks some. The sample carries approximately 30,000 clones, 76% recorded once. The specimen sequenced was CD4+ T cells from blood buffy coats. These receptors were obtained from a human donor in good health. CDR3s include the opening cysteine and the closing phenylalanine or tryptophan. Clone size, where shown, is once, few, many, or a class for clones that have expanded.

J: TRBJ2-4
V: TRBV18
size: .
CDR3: CASSPQGAKNIQYF

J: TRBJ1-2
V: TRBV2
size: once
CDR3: CASNDGQGRGNYGYTF

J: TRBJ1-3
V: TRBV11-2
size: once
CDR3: CASSLARLISGNTIYF

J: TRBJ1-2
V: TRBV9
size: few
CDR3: CASSVAGTSTYGYTF

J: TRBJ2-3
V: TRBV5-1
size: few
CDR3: CASSLDVGTDTQYF

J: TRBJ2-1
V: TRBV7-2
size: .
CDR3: CASSPKVQTSGVTYNEQFF

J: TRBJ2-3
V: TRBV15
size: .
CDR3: CATSRDPSSTDTQYF

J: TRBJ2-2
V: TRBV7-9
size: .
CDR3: CASSERLAGGRTGELFF

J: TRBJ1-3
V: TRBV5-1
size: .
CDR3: CASSSGTASGNTIYF

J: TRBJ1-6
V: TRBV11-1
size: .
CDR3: CASSRTRGGSPLHF

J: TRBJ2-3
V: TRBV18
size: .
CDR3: CASSPRQTDTDTQYF

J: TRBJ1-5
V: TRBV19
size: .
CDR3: CATRWTGNNQPQHF

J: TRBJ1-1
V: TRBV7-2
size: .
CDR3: CASSFLLGDGAFF

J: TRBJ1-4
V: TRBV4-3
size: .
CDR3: CASSRRDRNEKLFF

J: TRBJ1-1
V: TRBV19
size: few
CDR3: CASSKQGNTEAFF

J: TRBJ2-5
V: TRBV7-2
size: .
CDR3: CASSLASVKETQYF

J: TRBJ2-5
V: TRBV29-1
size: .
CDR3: CSVEGLAGETQYF

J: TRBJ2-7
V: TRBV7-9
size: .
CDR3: CASSSVKHYEQYF

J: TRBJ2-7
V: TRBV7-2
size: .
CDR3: CASSLQLGEQYF

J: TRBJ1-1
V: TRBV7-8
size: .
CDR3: CASSYGFDTEAFF

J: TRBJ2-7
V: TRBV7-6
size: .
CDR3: CASSRARPSPSLYEQYF

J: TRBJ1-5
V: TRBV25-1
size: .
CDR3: CASSEGGGSQPQHF

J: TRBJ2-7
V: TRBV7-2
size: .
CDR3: CASSLARAYEQYF

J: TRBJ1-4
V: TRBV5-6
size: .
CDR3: CASSLAGQGSEKLFF

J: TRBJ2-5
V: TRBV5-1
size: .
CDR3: CASSSGRGETQYF

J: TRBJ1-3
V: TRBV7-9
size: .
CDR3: CASSRDSTSGNTIYF

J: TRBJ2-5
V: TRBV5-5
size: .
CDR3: CASSLVLAGVEGETQYF

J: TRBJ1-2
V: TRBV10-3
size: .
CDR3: CAIKAGELDGYTF

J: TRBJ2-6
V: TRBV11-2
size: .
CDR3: CASSSNTAGANVLTF

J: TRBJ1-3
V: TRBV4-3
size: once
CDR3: CASSQGGTGTGNTIYF

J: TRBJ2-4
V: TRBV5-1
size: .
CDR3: CASSFGNIQYF

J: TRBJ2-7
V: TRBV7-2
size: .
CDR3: CASRDRTYEQYF

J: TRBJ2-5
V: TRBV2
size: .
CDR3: CASREPHSGTQYF

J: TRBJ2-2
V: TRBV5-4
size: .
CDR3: CASSSGTSGSGELFF

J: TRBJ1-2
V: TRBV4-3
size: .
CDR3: CASSQVLQGAFGYTF

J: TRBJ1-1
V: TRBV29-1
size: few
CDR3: CSVATGHGTEAFF

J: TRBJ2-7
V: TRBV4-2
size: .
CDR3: CASSQQGAASGTYEQYF

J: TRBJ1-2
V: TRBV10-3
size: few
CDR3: CAISESRGYGYTF

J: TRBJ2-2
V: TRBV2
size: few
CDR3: CATMREVGNTGELFF

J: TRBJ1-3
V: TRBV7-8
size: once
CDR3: CASSFSDSGNTIYF

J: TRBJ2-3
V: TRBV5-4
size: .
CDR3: CASSLGGLGADTQYF

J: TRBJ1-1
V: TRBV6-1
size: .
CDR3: CASSELWGTEAFF

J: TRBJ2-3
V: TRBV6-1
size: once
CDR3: CASTRDFTDTQYF

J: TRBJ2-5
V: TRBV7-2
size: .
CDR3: CASSSRGQETQYF

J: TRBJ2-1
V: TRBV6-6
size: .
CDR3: CASRPVPQVNEQFF

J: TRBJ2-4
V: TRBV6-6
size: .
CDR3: CASSYDRAVNIQYF

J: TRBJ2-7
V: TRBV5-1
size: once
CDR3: CASSLADDGPYEQYF

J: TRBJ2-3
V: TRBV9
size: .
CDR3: CASSPRLAGSLTDTQYF

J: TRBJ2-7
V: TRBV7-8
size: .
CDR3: CASSLRQRGSYEQYF

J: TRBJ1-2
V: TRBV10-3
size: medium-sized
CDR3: CAISDVSPTHGYTF

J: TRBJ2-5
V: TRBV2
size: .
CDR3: CASTRSGETQYF

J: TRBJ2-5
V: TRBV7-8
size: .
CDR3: CASERGQETQYF

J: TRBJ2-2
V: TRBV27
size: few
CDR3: CASSFPTGELFF